This is a list of T cell receptor beta chains from one sample in a study of shared clonotypes between healthy human individuals. Sequencing was performed with immunoSEQ multiplex PCR; in TCRdb, only in-frame clones are kept and a portion is missing. Of about 2.2 million clones detected, 85% to 95% appear once; the ten largest clones hold roughly 1.8%. The specimen was naive CD8+ T cells from PBMCs. These receptors all stem from a man between 18 and 29 years old in good health. Some clones in this sample may be carry-over from other donors' samples. CDR3s include the opening cysteine and the closing phenylalanine or tryptophan. Each record gives: D gene, V gene, clone size, J gene, CDR3 protein, CDR3 DNA. D genes are given only for firm matches. Part of the rows lack a size; the others show once, few, many or a class for expanded clones.

D: TRBD1
V: TRBV10-3
size: once
J: TRBJ1-1
CDR3: CAISGLTGGETEAFF
DNA: TGTGCCATCAGTGGACTTACAGGGGGGGAGACTGAAGCTTTCTTT

D: -
V: TRBV18
size: -
J: TRBJ1-5
CDR3: CASSQVRVGLPQHF
DNA: TGTGCCAGCTCACAGGTCAGGGTGGGCTTGCCCCAGCATTTT

D: TRBD2
V: TRBV28
size: -
J: TRBJ2-7
CDR3: CASSLSGGATSYEQYF
DNA: TGTGCCAGCAGTCTATCGGGAGGCGCGACTTCCTACGAGCAGTACTTC

D: -
V: TRBV11-2
size: -
J: TRBJ2-7
CDR3: CASSLNPGLSSYEQYF
DNA: TGTGCCAGCAGCTTAAACCCAGGACTTAGCTCCTACGAGCAGTACTTC

D: TRBD2
V: TRBV4-2
size: once
J: TRBJ2-1
CDR3: CASSQDPGGTSYNEQFF
DNA: TGTGCCAGCAGCCAAGACCCGGGGGGGACGTCCTACAATGAGCAGTTCTTC

D: TRBD2
V: TRBV6-6
size: -
J: TRBJ2-7
CDR3: CASILNSGRGNEQYF
DNA: TGTGCCAGCATCCTAAATAGCGGGAGGGGGAACGAGCAGTACTTC

D: -
V: TRBV21-1
size: -
J: TRBJ1-2
CDR3: CASRSEGHYGYTF
DNA: TGTGCCAGCAGGTCGGAGGGGCACTATGGCTACACCTTC

D: -
V: TRBV29-1
size: -
J: TRBJ2-7
CDR3: CSVGVGLDREQYF
DNA: TGCAGCGTTGGAGTGGGACTGGACCGCGAGCAGTACTTC

D: -
V: TRBV4-2
size: -
J: TRBJ2-7
CDR3: CASSQSDEQYF
DNA: TGTGCCAGCAGCCAGTCAGACGAGCAGTACTTC

D: -
V: TRBV27
size: -
J: TRBJ2-6
CDR3: CASRPAAHSGANVLTF
DNA: TGTGCCAGCAGACCCGCAGCCCACTCTGGGGCCAACGTCCTGACTTTC

D: TRBD2
V: TRBV6-5
size: once
J: TRBJ2-3
CDR3: CASSYGGDGADTQYF
DNA: TGTGCCAGCAGTTACGGGGGGGACGGAGCAGATACGCAGTATTTT

D: -
V: TRBV19
size: -
J: TRBJ2-7
CDR3: CASSIWQAGPGEQYF
DNA: TGTGCCAGTAGTATCTGGCAGGCCGGCCCTGGAGAGCAGTACTTC

D: -
V: TRBV5-1
size: -
J: TRBJ2-7
CDR3: CASSLEGLPTSLYEQYF
DNA: TGCGCCAGCAGCTTGGAGGGGCTCCCTACCTCCCTCTACGAGCAGTACTTC

D: -
V: TRBV7-9
size: -
J: TRBJ2-6
CDR3: CASSGRDSGANVLTF
DNA: TGTGCCAGCAGCGGCAGGGACTCTGGGGCCAACGTCCTGACTTTC

D: TRBD1
V: TRBV4-2
size: few
J: TRBJ1-1
CDR3: CASSQRTGVGTEAFF
DNA: TGTGCCAGCAGCCAGCGGACAGGGGTGGGGACTGAAGCTTTCTTT

D: -
V: TRBV28
size: -
J: TRBJ1-1
CDR3: CASSLNGNTEAFF
DNA: TGTGCCAGCAGTTTGAACGGGAACACTGAAGCTTTCTTT

D: -
V: TRBV4-1
size: -
J: TRBJ2-7
CDR3: CASSQRAGATYEQYF
DNA: TGCGCCAGCAGCCAAAGAGCCGGGGCTACCTACGAGCAGTACTTC

D: TRBD2
V: TRBV7-2
size: -
J: TRBJ2-2
CDR3: CASSPSLQRETTGELFF
DNA: TGTGCCAGCAGCCCTTCCCTCCAGCGGGAGACCACCGGGGAGCTGTTTTTT

D: TRBD2
V: TRBV27
size: -
J: TRBJ2-7
CDR3: CASSLTSDHRGEQYF
DNA: TGTGCCAGCAGTTTGACTAGCGACCACAGAGGCGAGCAGTACTTC

D: TRBD1
V: TRBV28
size: -
J: TRBJ2-7
CDR3: CASSRGQSEQYF
DNA: TGTGCCAGCAGTCGGGGACAGTCCGAGCAGTACTTC

D: -
V: TRBV7-3
size: -
J: TRBJ2-1
CDR3: CASSLSPLDNEQFF
DNA: TGTGCCAGCAGCTTAAGCCCGCTAGACAATGAGCAGTTCTTC

D: TRBD2
V: TRBV9
size: -
J: TRBJ2-7
CDR3: CASSVASGRDEQYF
DNA: TGTGCCAGCAGCGTAGCTAGCGGGAGGGACGAGCAGTACTTC

D: -
V: TRBV6-5
size: once
J: TRBJ1-1
CDR3: CASSYSIGGSEAFF
DNA: TGTGCCAGCAGTTACTCGATCGGGGGTAGTGAAGCTTTCTTT

D: -
V: TRBV30
size: -
J: TRBJ2-7
CDR3: CAWSIIRQYEQYF
DNA: TGTGCCTGGAGTATCATAAGGCAGTACGAGCAGTACTTC

D: -
V: TRBV5-1
size: -
J: TRBJ1-1
CDR3: CASSSGPGDTEAFF
DNA: TGCGCCAGCAGCTCGGGCCCAGGGGATACTGAAGCTTTCTTT

D: TRBD1
V: TRBV2
size: -
J: TRBJ1-4
CDR3: CASRPGQGGEKLFF
DNA: TGTGCCAGCAGACCGGGACAGGGAGGTGAAAAACTGTTTTTT

D: -
V: TRBV7-9
size: -
J: TRBJ2-7
CDR3: CASSSGVWEQYF
DNA: TGTGCCAGCAGCTCAGGGGTCTGGGAGCAGTACTTC

D: -
V: TRBV29-1
size: once
J: TRBJ1-2
CDR3: CSVEEPDRDGGYTF
DNA: TGCAGCGTTGAAGAGCCGGACCGAGACGGTGGCTACACCTTC